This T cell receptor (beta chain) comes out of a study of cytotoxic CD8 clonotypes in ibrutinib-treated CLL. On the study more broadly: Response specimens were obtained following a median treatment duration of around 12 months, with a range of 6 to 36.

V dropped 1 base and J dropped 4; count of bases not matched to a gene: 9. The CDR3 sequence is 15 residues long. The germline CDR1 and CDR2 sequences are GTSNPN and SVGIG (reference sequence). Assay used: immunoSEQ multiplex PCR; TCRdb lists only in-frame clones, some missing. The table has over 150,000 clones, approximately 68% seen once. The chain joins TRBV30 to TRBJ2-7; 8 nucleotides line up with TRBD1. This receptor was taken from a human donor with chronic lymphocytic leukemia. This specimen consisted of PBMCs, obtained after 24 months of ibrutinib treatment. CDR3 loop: CAWSGLAGGLYEQYF. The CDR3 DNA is TGTGCCTGGAGTGGGTTGGCAGGGGGCCTTTACGAGCAGTACTTC.